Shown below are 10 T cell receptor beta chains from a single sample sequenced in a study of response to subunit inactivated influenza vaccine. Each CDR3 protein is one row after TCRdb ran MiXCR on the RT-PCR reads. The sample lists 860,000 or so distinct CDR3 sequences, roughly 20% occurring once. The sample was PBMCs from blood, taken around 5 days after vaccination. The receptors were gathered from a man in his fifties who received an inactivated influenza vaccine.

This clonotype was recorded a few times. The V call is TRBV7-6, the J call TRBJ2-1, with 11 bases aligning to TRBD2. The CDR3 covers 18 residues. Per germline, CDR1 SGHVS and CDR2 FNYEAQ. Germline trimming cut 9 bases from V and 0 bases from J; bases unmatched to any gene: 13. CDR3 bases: TGTGCCAGTAGGCGACTAGCGGGATTCATTAGCTCCTACAATGAGCAGTTCTTC. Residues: CASRRLAGFISSYNEQFF.

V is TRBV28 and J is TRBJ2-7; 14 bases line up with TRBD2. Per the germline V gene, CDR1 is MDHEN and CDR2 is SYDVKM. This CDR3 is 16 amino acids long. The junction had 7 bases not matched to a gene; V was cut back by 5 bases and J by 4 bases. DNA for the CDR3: TGTGCCAGCAGTCCGGGGGGGACTAGCGGGGGATACGAGCAGTACTTC. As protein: CASSPGGTSGGYEQYF.

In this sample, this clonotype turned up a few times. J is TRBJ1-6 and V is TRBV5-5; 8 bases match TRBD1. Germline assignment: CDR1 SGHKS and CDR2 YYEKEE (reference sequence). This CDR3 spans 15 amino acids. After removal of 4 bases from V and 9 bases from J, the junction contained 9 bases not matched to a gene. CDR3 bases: TGTGCCAGCAGCAGAGGACAGGGTTTGGGTTCACCCCTCCACTTT. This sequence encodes CASSRGQGLGSPLHF. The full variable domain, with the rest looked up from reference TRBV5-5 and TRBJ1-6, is DAGVTQSPTHLIKTRGQQVTLRCSPISGHKSVSWYQQVLGQGPQFIFQYYEKEERGRGNFPDRFSARQFPNYSSELNVNALLLGDSALYLCASSRGQGLGSPLHFGNGTRLTVT.

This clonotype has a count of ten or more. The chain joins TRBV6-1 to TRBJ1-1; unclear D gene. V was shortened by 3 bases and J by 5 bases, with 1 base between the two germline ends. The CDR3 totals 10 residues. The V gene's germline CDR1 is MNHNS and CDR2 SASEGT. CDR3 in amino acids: CASSDTEAFF. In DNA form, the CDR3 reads TGTGCCAGCAGTGATACTGAAGCTTTCTTT.

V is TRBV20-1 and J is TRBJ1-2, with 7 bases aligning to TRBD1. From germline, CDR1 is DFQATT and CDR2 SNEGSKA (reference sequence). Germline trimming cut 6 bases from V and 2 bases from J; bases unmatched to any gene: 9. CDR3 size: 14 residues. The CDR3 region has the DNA TGCAGTGCACCTACAGGGGCTGGGAACTATGGCTACACCTTC. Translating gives CSAPTGAGNYGYTF.

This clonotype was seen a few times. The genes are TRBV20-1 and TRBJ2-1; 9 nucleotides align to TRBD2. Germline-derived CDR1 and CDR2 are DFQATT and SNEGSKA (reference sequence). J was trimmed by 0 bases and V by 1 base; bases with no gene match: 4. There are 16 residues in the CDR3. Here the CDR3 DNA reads TGCAGTGCTAGAGGGTCTAGCGGGAACTCCTACAATGAGCAGTTCTTC. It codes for CSARGSSGNSYNEQFF.

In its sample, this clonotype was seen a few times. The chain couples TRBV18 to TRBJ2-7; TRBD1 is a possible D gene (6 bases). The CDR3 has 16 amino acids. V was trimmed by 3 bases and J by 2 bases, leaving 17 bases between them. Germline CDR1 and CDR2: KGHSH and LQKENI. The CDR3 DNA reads TGTGCCAGCTCACCCCGTACTCGGACAGTAACCTACGAGCAGTACTTC. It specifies CASSPRTRTVTYEQYF.

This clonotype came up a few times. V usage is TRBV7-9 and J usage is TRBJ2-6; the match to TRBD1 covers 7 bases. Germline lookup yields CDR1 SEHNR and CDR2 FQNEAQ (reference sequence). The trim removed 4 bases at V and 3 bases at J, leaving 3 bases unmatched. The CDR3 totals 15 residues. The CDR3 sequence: CASSSDRVGANVLTF. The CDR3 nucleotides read TGTGCCAGCAGCTCCGACAGGGTTGGGGCCAACGTCCTGACTTTC.

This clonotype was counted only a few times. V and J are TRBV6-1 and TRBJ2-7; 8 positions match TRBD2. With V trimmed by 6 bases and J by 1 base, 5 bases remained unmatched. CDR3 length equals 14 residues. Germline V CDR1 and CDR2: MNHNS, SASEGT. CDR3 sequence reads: CASSRGGTSYEQYF. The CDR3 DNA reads TGTGCCAGCAGCCGGGGGGGGACATCCTACGAGCAGTACTTC.

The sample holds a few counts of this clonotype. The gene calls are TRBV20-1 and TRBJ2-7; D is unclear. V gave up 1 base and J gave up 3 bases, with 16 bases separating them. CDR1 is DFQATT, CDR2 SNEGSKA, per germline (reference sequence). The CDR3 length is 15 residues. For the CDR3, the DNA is TGCAGTGCTAGAGCGTCTATTTTGGACCACTACGAGCAGTACTTC. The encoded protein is CSARASILDHYEQYF.